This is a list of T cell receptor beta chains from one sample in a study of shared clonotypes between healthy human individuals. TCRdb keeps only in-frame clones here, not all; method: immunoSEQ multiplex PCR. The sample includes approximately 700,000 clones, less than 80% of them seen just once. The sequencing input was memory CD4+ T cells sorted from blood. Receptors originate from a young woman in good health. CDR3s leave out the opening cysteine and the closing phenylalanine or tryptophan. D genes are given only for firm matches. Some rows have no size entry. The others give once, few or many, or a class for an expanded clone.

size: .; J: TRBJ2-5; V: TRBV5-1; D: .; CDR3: ASSHGQTAQY
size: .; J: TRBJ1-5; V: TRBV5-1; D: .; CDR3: ASSLDPYNQPQH
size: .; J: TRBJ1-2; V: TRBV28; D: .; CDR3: ASSRHRELYGYT
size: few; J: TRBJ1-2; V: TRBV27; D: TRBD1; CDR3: ASSPLPRDRGLGYGYT
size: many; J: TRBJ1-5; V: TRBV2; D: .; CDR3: ASSADTNQPQH
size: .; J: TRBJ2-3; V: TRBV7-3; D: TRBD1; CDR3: ASSSGTVVDTQY
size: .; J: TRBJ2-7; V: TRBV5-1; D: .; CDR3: ASSAGEAYEQY
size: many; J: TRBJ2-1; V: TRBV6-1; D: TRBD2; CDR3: ASSVGLAGVVWQF
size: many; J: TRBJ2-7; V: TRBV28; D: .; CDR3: ASSPSRGYEQY
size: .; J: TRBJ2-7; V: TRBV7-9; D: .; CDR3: ASSLIETYEQY
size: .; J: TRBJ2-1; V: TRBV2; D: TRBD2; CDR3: ASSPLAGEGYEQF
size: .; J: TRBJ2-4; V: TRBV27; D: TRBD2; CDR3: ASSPRGDSRGIQY
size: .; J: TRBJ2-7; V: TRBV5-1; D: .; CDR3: ASSPRDNYEQY
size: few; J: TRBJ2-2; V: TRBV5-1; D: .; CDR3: ASSRPGEWTGELF
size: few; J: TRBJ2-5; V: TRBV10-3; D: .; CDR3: AISESQETQY
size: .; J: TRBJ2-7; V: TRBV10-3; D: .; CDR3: AISEFPEGSSYEQY
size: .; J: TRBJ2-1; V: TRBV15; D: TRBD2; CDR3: ATSGTSVGEQF
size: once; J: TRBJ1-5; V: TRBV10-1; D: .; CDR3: ASSRDINQPQH
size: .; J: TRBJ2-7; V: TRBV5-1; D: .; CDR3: ASSKSGTLSYEQY
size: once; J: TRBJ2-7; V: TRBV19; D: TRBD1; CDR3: ASSLTGGYDEQY
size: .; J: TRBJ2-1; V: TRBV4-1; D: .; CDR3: ASSQIDPPEQF
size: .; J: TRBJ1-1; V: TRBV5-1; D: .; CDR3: ASSLEGDHTEAF